This T cell receptor beta chain appears in the sequencing data of a study of CD8 T cells in ankylosing spondylitis. Findings of the study overall: About 8 highly homologous variants made up a TCR beta motif that seemed to typify ankylosing spondylitis blood.

Using quantitative 5'-RACE with molecular barcodes, the authors made TCR beta libraries. Each CDR3 protein gets one entry after TCRdb re-called the 5' RACE reads with MiXCR. The table shows over 700,000 distinct CDR3 sequences, with roughly 19% occurring only once. Many counts were recorded for this clonotype. Its antigen is unknown. The CDR3 runs to 15 residues. V lost 5 bases to trimming and J lost 3 bases, with 16 bases between them. Germline CDR1 reads SGDLS; CDR2 reads YYNGEE. The rearrangement uses TRBV9 and TRBJ2-3; TRBD1 is a possible D gene (6 bases). The receptor was isolated from a male donor with ankylosing spondylitis. Material: blood, either unsorted or a sorted T cell fraction (not recorded which). The CDR3 protein is CASSPGQSTTDTQYF. The CDR3 coding sequence is TGTGCCAGCAGTCCTGGACAGAGTACGACAGATACGCAGTATTTT.